This passage covers 3 T cell receptor beta chains from one sample sequenced in a study of cytomegalovirus exposure and HLA in healthy donors. Primers included in the PCR were 60 Vbeta and 13 Jbeta primers. This table comes from immunoSEQ multiplex PCR, and its TCRdb copy is limited to in-frame clones, with some not included. Among some 140,000 clones listed, roughly 9.6% were seen once. The source material was PBMCs. The receptors derive from a middle-aged woman in good health and CMV-seropositive.

V is TRBV7-8 and J is TRBJ1-1; D is uncertain. Germline V gives CDR1 SGHVS, CDR2 FQNEAQ. V dropped 5 bases and J dropped 0 bases, with 7 bases sitting between them. CDR3 size: 13 residues. The CDR3 nucleotides are TGTGCCAGCAGCCTAAGAATGAACACTGAAGCTTTCTTT. It yields the protein CASSLRMNTEAFF.

This clone was counted between two and nine times. V and J are TRBV5-8 and TRBJ1-4, with 9 bases identical to TRBD1. V lost 6 bases and J lost 7; bases outside the gene matches: 7. The CDR3 consists of 14 residues. CDR1 is SGHTS, CDR2 YDEGEE, per germline. This CDR3 is CASTEQGASEKLFF. In nucleotides, the CDR3 is TGTGCCAGCACCGAACAGGGGGCCTCTGAAAAACTGTTTTTT.

The chain has TRBV2 and TRBJ1-1; D is ambiguous. Trimming took 5 bases from V and 2 from J, leaving 6 bases between them. The CDR3 runs to 12 residues. Germline V CDR1 and CDR2: SNHLY, FYNNEI. This chain's CDR3 is CASSRENTEAFF. In DNA form, the CDR3 reads TGTGCCAGCAGTCGAGAAAACACTGAAGCTTTCTTT.